The clone carrying this T cell receptor (beta chain) was detected many times. The sample comes from a study of T cells in Graves' hyperthyroidism and ophthalmopathy. The investigators amplified TCR beta CDR3 regions from RNA transcripts. TCR CDR3 regions were first amplified by RT-PCR with HTBI primers. TCRdb re-called the multiplex PCR reads through MiXCR, storing one row per CDR3 protein. This sample has 530,000 or so distinct CDR3 sequences, with 35% to 55% found just once. V lost 6 bases and J lost 3; bases outside the gene matches: 12. The CDR3 is 16 amino acids. This chain links TRBV12-3 or TRBV12-4 with TRBJ1-1, with 8 bases that match TRBD1. Material for sequencing was peripheral blood or thyroid tissue (not recorded which). This clonotype was obtained from a woman aged 18-29 years with Graves' hyperthyroidism. The CDR3 DNA follows: TGTGCCAGCAGCCCACTCGGACAGGGCTTCGACACTGAAGCTTTCTTT. Its translation: CASSPLGQGFDTEAFF.